The T cell receptor beta chain under discussion was sequenced for a study of human T cells and chemical hapten exposure. Overall study context: Patients received weekly diphenylcyclopropenone doses to the scalp throughout the approximately 25-week study.

Time point specified: pre-sensitization, week 0. Described treatment: therapeutic diphenylcyclopropenone sensitization with weekly scalp DPC. Donors were 18 to 70-year-old alopecia patients suitable for DPC. Total RNA was isolated from whole blood that had not been fractionated. Study-level findings and limits: Counts of TCRs above 1 in 1000 frequency stayed unchanged with DPC sensitization.

This clonotype was seen ten or more times. Its antigen is unknown. Per the germline V gene, CDR1 is MNHEY and CDR2 is SVGAGI. V lost 6 bases to trimming and J lost 0 bases, with 14 bases between them. The CDR3 is 15 amino acids. TCRdb ran MiXCR on the RACE reads and lists one entry per CDR3 protein. This table has 350,000 to 450,000 distinct CDR3 sequences, 4% to 6% appearing once. The specimen was whole blood, collected in connection with sensitization to the hapten diphenylcyclopropenone (DPC). The receptor's source is a woman aged 45 to 65 with alopecia areata. Some clones in this sample may be carry-over from other donors' samples. V usage is TRBV6-5 and J usage is TRBJ1-2; D not resolved. CDR3 loop: CASSPRPEANYGYTF. The CDR3 nucleotides read TGTGCCAGCAGCCCCCGGCCAGAAGCTAACTATGGCTACACCTTC.